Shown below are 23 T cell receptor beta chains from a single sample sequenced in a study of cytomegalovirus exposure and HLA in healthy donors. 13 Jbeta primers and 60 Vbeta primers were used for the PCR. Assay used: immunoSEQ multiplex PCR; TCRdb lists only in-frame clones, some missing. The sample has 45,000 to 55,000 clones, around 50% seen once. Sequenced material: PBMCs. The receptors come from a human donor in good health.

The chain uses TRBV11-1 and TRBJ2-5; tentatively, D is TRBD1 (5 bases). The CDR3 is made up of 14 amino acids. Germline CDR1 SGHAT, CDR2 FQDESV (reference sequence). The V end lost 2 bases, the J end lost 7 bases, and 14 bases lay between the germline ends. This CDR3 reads CASSLLIGQGTQYF. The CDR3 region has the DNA TGTGCCAGCAGCTTATTAATCGGCCAGGGGACCCAGTACTTC.

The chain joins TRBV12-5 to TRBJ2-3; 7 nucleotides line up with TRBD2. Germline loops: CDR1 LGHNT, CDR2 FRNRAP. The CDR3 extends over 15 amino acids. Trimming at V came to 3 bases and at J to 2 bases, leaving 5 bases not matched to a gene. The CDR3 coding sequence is TGTGCTAGTGGTTTCCCCGGGGGGTCCACAGATACGCAGTATTTT. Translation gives CASGFPGGSTDTQYF.

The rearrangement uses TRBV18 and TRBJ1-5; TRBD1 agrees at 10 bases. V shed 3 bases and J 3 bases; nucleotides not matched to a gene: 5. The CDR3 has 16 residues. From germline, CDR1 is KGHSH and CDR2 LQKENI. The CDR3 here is CASSPTGTGANQPQHF. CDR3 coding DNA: TGTGCCAGCTCACCTACGGGGACAGGGGCCAATCAGCCCCAGCATTTT.

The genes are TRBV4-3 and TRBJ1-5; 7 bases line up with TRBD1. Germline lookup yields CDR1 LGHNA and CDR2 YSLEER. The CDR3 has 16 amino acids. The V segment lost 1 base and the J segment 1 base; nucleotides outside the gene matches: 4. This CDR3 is CASSQGRGQSNQPQHF. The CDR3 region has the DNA TGCGCCAGCAGCCAAGGAAGGGGGCAGAGCAATCAGCCCCAGCATTTT.

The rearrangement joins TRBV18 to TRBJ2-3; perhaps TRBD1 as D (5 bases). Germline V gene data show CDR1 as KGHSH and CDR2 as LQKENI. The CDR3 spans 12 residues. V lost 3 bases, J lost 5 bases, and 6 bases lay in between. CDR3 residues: CASSPRGDTQYF. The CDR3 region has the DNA TGTGCCAGCTCACCTAGGGGAGATACGCAGTATTTT.

CDR3 DNA: TGTGCCAGCAGCTTTTCAGGCGGGGAGCTGTTTTTT. Encoded protein: CASSFSGGELFF. The chain combines TRBV5-6 with TRBJ2-2; no clear D. CDR1 and CDR2 from the germline V gene are SGHDT and YYEEEE. The CDR3 spans 12 residues. V lost 2 bases and J 7 bases, leaving 6 bases between the germline ends.

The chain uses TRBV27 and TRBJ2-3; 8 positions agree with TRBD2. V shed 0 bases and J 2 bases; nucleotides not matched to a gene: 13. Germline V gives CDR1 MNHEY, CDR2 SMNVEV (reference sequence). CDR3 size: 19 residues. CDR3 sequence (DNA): TGTGCCAGCAGTTTATCCCCTACCAAAGCGGGGGTACACACAGATACGCAGTATTTT. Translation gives CASSLSPTKAGVHTDTQYF.

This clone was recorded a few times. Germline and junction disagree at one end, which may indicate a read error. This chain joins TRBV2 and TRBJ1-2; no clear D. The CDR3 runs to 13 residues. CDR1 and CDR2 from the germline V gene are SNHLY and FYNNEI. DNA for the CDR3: TGTGCCAGCAGTCGGGTTCTCTACTATGGCTACCCCTTC. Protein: CASSRVLYYGYPF.

This CDR3 reads CASSWPGDPYEQYF. Written as DNA, the CDR3 is TGTGCCAGCAGCTGGCCGGGGGACCCCTACGAGCAGTACTTC. The V call is TRBV7-2, the J call TRBJ2-7, with D possibly matching TRBD2 (6 bases). CDR3 size: 14 residues. The germline V gene has CDR1 SGHTA and CDR2 FQGNSA. Trimming stripped 4 bases from V and 2 bases from J, with 12 bases between.

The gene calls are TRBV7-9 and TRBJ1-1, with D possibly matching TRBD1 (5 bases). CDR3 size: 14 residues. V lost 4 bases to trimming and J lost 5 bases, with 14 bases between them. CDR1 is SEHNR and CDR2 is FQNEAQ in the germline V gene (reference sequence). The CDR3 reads CASSSSAGYTEAFF. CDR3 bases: TGTGCCAGCAGCTCTTCTGCAGGGTATACTGAAGCTTTCTTT.

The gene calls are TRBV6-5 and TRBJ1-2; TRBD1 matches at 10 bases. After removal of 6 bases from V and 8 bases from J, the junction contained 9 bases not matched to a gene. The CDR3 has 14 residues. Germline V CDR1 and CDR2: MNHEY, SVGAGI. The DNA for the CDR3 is TGTGCCAGCAGAGCCAAGGACAGGGGGAGAGGCTACACCTTC. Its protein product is CASRAKDRGRGYTF.

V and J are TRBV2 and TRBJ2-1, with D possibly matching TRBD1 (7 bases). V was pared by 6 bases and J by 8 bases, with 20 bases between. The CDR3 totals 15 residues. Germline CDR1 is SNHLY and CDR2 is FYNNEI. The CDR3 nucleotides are TGTGCCAGCAGCCGACGGTCAGGGGGGCCGGATGAGCAGTTCTTC. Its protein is CASSRRSGGPDEQFF.

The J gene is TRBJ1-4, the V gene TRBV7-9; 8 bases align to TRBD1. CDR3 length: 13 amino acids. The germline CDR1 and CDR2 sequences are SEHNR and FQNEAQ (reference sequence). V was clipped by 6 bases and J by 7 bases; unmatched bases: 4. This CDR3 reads CASSKDRVEKLFF. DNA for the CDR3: TGTGCCAGCAGTAAGGACAGGGTTGAAAAACTGTTTTTT.

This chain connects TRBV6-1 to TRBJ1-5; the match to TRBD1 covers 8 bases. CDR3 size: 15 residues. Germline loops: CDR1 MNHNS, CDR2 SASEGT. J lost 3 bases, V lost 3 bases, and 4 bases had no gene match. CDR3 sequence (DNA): TGTGCCAGCAGTGATTTGGACAGGGCCAATCAGCCCCAGCATTTT. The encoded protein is CASSDLDRANQPQHF.

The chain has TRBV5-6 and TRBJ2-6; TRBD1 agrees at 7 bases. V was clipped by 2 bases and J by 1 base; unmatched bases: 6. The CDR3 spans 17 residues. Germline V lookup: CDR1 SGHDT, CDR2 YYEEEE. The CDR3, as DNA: TGTGCCAGCAGCTTCCCCCAGACAGGGTCTGGGGCCAACGTCCTGACTTTC. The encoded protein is CASSFPQTGSGANVLTF.

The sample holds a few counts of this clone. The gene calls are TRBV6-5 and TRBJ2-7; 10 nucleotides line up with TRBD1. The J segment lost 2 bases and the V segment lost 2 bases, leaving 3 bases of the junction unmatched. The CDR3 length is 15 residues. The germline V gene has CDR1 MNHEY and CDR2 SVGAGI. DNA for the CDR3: TGTGCCAGCAGTTACATCGGACAGGGGGCCTACGAGCAGTACTTC. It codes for CASSYIGQGAYEQYF.

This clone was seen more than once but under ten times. CDR3 in DNA: TGTGCCAGCAGCCCGGGACAGGGGGTAGGAGAGACCCAGTACTTC. Protein: CASSPGQGVGETQYF. The chain combines TRBV7-3 with TRBJ2-5; 11 nucleotides align to TRBD1. Germline V gene sequence: CDR1 SGHTA, CDR2 FQGTGA. V trimming: 5 bases; J trimming: 4 bases; junction bases outside the gene matches: 6. The CDR3 covers 15 residues.

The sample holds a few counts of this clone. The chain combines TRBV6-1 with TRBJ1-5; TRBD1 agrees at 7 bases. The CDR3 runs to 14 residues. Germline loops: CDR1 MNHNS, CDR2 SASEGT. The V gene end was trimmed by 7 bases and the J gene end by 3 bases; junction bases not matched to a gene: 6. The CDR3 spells CASTRQGHNQPQHF. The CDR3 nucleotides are TGTGCCAGCACCAGACAGGGTCACAATCAGCCCCAGCATTTT.

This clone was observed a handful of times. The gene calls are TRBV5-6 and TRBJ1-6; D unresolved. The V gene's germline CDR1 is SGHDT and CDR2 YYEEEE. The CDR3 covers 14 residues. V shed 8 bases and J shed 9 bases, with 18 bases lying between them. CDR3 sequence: CASMVTGSFSPLHF. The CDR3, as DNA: TGTGCCAGTATGGTCACGGGATCGTTTTCACCCCTCCACTTT.

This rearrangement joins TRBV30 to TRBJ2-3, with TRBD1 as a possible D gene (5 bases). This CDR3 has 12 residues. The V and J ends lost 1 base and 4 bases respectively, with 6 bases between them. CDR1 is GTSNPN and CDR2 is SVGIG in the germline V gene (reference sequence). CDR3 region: CAWSGGADTQYF. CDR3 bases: TGTGCCTGGAGTGGGGGCGCAGATACGCAGTATTTT.

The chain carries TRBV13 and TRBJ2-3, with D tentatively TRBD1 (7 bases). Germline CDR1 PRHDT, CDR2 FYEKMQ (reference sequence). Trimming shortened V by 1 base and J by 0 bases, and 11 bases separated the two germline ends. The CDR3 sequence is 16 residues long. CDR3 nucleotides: TGTGCCAGCAGCTTAGTTCCAGGGGGGAGCACAGATACGCAGTATTTT. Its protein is CASSLVPGGSTDTQYF.

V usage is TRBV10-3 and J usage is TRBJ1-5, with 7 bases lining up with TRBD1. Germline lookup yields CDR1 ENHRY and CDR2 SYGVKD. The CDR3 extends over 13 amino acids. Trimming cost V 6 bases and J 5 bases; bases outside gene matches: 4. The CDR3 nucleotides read TGTGCCATCAGAGGGGACAGCGATCAGCCCCAGCATTTT. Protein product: CAIRGDSDQPQHF.

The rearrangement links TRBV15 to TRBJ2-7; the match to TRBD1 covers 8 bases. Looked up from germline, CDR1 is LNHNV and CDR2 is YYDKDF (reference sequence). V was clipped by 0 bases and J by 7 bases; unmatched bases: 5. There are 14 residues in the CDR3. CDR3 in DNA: TGTGCCACCAGCAGAGACAGGGGGCCGGGTGAGCAGTACTTC. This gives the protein CATSRDRGPGEQYF. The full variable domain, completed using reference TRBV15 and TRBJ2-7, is DAMVIQNPRYQVTQFGKPVTLSCSQTLNHNVMYWYQQKSSQAPKLLFHYYDKDFNNEADTPDNFQSRRPNTSFCFLDIRSPGLGDTAMYLCATSRDRGPGEQYFGPGTRLTVT.